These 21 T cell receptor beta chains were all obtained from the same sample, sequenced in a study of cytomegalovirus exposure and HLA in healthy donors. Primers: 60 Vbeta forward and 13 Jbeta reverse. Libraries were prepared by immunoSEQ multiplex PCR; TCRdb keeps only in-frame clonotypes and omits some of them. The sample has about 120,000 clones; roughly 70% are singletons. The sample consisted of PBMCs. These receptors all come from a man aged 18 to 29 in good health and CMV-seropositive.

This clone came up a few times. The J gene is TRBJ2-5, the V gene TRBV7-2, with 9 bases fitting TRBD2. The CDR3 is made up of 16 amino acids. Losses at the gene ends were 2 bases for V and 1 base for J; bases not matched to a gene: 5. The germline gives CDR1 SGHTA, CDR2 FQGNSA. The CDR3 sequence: CASSLMSGGSQETQYF. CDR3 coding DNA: TGTGCCAGCAGCTTAATGAGCGGGGGGTCCCAAGAGACCCAGTACTTC.

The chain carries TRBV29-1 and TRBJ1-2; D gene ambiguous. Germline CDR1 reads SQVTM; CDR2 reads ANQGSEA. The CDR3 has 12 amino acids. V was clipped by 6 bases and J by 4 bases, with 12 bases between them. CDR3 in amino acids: CSVQAFGYGYTF. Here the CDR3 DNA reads TGCAGCGTCCAAGCTTTCGGCTATGGCTACACCTTC.

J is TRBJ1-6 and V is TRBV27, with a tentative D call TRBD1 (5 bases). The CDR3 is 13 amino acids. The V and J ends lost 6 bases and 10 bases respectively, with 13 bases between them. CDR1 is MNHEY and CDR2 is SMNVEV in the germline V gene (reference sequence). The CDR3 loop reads CASRKTVRSPLHF. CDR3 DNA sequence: TGTGCCAGCAGAAAGACAGTCCGGTCACCCCTCCACTTT.

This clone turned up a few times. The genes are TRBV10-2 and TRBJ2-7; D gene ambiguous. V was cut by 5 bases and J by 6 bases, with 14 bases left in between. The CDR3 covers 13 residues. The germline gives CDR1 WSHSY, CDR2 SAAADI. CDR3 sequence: CASSPEFLAEQYF. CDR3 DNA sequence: TGCGCCAGCAGTCCTGAGTTTCTCGCCGAGCAGTACTTC.

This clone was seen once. CDR3 sequence reads: CAWRNLGTAPQGTQYF. For the CDR3, the DNA is TGTGCCTGGAGAAACCTCGGGACTGCCCCCCAGGGGACCCAGTACTTC. The chain combines TRBV30 with TRBJ2-5, with a tentative D call TRBD2 (6 bases). The V and J ends lost 3 bases and 7 bases respectively, with 24 bases between them. The CDR3 contains 16 residues. The V gene's germline CDR1 is GTSNPN and CDR2 SVGIG (reference sequence). Complete variable domain (other parts from reference TRBV30 and TRBJ2-5): SQTIHQWPATLVQPVGSPLSLECTVEGTSNPNLYWYRQAAGRGLQLLFYSVGIGQISSEVPQNLSASRPQDRQFILSSKKLLLSDSGFYLCAWRNLGTAPQGTQYFGPGTRLLVL.

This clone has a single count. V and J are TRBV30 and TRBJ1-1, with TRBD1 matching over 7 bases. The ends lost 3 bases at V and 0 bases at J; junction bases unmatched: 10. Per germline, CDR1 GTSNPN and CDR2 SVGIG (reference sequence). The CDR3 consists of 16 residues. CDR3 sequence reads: CAWSHLATGMNTEAFF. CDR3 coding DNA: TGTGCCTGGAGCCATTTGGCGACAGGGATGAACACTGAAGCTTTCTTT.

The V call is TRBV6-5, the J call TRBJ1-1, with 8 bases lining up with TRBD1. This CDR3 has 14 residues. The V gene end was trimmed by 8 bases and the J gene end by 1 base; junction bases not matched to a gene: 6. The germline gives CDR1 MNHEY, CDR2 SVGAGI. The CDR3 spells CASYRDRRNTEAFF. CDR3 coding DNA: TGTGCCAGCTACCGGGACAGGAGGAACACTGAAGCTTTCTTT.

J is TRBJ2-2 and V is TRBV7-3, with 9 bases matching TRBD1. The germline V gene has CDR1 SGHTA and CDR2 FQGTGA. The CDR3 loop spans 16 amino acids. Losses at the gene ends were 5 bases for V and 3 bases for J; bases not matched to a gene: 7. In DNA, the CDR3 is TGTGCCAGCAGCATCTCGACAGGGGGTCACACCGGGGAGCTGTTTTTT. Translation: CASSISTGGHTGELFF.

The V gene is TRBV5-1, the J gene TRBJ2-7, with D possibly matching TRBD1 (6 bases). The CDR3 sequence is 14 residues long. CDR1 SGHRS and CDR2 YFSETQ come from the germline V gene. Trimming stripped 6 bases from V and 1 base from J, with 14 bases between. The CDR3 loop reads CASMDSAASYEQYF. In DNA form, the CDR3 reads TGCGCCAGCATGGACAGCGCGGCGTCCTACGAGCAGTACTTC.

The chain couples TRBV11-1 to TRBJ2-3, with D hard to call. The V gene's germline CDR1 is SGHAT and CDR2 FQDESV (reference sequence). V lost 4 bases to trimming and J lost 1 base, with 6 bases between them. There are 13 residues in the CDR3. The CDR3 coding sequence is TGTGCCAGCAGCTCCCCGGGCACAGATACGCAGTATTTT. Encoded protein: CASSSPGTDTQYF. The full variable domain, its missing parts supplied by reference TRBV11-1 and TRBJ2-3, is EAEVAQSPRYKITEKSQAVAFWCDPISGHATLYWYRQILGQGPELLVQFQDESVVDDSQLPKDRFSAERLKGVDSTLKIQPAELGDSAMYLCASSSPGTDTQYFGPGTRLTVL.

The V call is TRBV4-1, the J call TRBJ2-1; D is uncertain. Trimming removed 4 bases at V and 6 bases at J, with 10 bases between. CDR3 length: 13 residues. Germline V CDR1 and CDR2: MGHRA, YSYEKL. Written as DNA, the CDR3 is TGCGCCAGCAGCCTCGTCACCGGCAATGAGCAGTTCTTC. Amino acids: CASSLVTGNEQFF.

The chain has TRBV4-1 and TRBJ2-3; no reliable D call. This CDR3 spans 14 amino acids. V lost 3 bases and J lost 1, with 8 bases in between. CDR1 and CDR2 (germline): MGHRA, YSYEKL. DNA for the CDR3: TGCGCCAGCAGCCAGGCCCGGGGCACAGATACGCAGTATTTT. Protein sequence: CASSQARGTDTQYF.

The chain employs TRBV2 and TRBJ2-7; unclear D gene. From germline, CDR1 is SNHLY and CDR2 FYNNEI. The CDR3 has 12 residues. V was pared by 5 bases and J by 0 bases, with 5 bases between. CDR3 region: CASSLLSYEQYF. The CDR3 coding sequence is TGTGCCAGCAGTCTCCTCTCCTACGAGCAGTACTTC.

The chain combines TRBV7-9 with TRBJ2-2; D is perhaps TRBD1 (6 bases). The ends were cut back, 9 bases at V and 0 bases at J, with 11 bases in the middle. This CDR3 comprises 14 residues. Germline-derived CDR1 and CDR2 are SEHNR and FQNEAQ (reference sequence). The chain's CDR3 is CASQGTPNTGELFF. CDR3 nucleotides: TGTGCCAGTCAGGGGACACCGAACACCGGGGAGCTGTTTTTT.

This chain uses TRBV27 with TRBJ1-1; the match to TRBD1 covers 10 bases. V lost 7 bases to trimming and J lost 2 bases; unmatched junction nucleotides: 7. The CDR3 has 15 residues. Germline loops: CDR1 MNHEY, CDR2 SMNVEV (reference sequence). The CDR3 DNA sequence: TGTGCCAGCACTTCGGGACAGGGGATCAACACTGAAGCTTTCTTT. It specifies CASTSGQGINTEAFF.

The CDR3 reads CASSSLGGNEKLFF. The CDR3 DNA reads as TGTGCCAGCAGCTCCCTAGGGGGTAATGAAAAACTGTTTTTT. The chain uses TRBV5-6 and TRBJ1-4, with D perhaps TRBD1 (6 bases). From germline, CDR1 is SGHDT and CDR2 YYEEEE. V was shortened by 3 bases and J by 4 bases, with 10 bases between the two germline ends. The CDR3 sequence is 14 residues long.

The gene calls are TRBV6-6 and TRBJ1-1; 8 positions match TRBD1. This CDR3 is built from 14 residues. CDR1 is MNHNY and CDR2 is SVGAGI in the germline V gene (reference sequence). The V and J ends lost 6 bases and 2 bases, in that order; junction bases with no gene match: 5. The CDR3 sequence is CASSRGQGNTEAFF. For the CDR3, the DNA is TGTGCCAGCAGCCGCGGACAGGGAAACACTGAAGCTTTCTTT.

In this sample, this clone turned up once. The CDR3 sequence: CASSLGRNHGYTF. In DNA, the CDR3 is TGTGCCAGCAGCTTGGGCAGAAACCATGGCTACACCTTC. The chain recombines TRBV5-6 with TRBJ1-2; D unresolved. Germline values: CDR1 SGHDT, CDR2 YYEEEE. Trimming cost V 0 bases and J 6 bases, with 9 bases left between them. This CDR3 spans 13 amino acids.

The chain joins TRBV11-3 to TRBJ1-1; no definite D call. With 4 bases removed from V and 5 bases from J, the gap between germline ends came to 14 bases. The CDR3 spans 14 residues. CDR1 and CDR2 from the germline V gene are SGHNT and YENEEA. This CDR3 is CASSSTKGGTEAFF. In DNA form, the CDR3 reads TGTGCCAGCAGCTCGACTAAGGGTGGGACTGAAGCTTTCTTT.

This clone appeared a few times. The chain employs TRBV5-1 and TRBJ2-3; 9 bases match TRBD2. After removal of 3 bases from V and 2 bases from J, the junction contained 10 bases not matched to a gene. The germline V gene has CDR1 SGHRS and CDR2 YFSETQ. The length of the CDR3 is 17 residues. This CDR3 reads CASSSHEAGGTTDTQYF. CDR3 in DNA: TGCGCCAGCAGCTCACATGAAGCGGGGGGCACCACAGATACGCAGTATTTT.

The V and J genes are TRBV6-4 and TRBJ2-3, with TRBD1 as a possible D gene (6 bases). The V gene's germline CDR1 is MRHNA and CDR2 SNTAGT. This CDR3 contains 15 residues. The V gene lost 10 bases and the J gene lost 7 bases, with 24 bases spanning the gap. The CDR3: CATSPGQGKSNTQYF. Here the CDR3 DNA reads TGTGCCACCAGCCCGGGGCAGGGGAAATCCAATACGCAGTATTTT.